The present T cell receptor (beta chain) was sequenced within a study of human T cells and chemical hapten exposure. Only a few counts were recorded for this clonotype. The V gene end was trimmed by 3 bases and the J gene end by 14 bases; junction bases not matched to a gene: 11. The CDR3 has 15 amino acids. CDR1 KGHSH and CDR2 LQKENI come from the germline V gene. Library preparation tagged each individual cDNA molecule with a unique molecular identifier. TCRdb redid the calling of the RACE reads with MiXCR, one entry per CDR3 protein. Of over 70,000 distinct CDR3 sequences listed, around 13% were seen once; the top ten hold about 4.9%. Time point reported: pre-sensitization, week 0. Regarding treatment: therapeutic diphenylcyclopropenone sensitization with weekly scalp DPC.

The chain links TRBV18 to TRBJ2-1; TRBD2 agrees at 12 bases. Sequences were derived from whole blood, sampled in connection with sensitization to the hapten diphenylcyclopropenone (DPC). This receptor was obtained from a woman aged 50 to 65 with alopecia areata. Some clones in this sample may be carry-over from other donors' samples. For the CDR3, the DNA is TGTGCCAGCTCACCCGAGACTAGCGGGAGATCCCAAAAGTTCTTC. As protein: CASSPETSGRSQKFF.